Only a few counts were recorded for the clone carrying this T cell receptor beta chain. Its antigen is undetermined. The CDR3 runs to 13 residues. The V end lost 2 bases, the J end lost 3 bases, and 7 bases lay between the germline ends. Germline-derived CDR1 and CDR2 are MNHNS and SASEGT. In TCRdb, the 5' RACE reads were re-called with MiXCR into one record per CDR3 protein. The top ten clones hold roughly 8.2% of a sample with roughly 610,000 distinct CDR3 sequences, roughly 17% of them seen once. This sample is drawn from a study of T-cell memory formation after mild COVID-19. Whole-study results and caveats: Later expanders leaned CD4+, whereas day 15 to 85 contracting clones were balanced CD4/CD8. Largely, contracting CD4+ clones fell within CM and EM, and contracting CD8+ clones within EMRA. Memory from before infection featured some responding clones, which suggests cross-reactive memory joined.

The genes are TRBV6-1 and TRBJ1-2; D unresolved. The sample consisted of PBMCs or a T cell subset sorted from them (not recorded which). This receptor was obtained from an adult woman who had mild COVID-19 (a few samples of this study predate the infection). Cell type and time point are not known. The CDR3 protein is CASSEWTDYGYTF. For the CDR3, the DNA is TGTGCCAGCAGTGAATGGACGGACTATGGCTACACCTTC.